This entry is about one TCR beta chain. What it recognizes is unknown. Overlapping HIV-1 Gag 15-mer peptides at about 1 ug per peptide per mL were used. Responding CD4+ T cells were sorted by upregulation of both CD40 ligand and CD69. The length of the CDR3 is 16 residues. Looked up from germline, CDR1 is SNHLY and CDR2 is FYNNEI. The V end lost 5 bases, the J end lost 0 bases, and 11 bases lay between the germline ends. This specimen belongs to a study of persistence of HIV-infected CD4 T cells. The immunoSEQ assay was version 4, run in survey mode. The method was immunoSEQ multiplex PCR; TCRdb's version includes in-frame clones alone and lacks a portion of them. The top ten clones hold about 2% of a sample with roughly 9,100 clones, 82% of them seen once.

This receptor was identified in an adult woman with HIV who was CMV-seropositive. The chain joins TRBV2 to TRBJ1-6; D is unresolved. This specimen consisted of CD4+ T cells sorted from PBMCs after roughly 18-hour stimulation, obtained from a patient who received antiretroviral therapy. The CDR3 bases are TGTGCCAGCAGTAAGGACGGGAGCTCCTATAATTCACCCCTCCACTTT. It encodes CASSKDGSSYNSPLHF. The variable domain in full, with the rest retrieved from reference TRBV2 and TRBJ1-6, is EPEVTQTPSHQVTQMGQEVILRCVPISNHLYFYWYRQILGQKVEFLVSFYNNEISEKSEIFDDQFSVERPDGSNFTLKIRSTKLEDSAMYFCASSKDGSSYNSPLHFGNGTRLTVT.